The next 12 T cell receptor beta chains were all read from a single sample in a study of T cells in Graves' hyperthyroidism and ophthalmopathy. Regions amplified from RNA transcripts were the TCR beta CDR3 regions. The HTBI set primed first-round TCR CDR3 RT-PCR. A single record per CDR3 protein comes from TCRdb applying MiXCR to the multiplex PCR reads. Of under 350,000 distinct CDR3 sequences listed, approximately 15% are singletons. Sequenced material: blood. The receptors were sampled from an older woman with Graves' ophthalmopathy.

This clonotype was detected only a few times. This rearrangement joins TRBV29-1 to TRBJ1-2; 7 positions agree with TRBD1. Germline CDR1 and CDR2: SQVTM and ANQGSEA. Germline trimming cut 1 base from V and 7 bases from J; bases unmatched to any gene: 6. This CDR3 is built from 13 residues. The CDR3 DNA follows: TGCAGCGTTGAAGCACAGGGGAATCTTGGCTACACCTTC. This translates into CSVEAQGNLGYTF. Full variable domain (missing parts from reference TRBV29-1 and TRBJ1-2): SAVISQKPSRDICQRGTSLTIQCQVDSQVTMMFWYRQQPGQSLTLIATANQGSEATYESGFVIDKFPISRPNLTFSTLTVSNMSPEDSSIYLCSVEAQGNLGYTFGSGTRLTVV.

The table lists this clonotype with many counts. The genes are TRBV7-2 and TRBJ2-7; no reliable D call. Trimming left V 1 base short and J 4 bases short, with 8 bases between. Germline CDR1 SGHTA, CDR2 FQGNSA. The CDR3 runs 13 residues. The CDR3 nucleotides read TGTGCCAGCAGCTTAGTTGACGGGTACGAGCAGTACTTC. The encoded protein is CASSLVDGYEQYF.

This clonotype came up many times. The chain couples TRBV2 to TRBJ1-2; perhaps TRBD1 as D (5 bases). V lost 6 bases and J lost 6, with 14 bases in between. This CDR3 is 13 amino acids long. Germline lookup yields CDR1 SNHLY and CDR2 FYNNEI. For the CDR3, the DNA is TGTGCCAGCAGAGAGTGGGACCAGGATGGCTACACCTTC. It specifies CASREWDQDGYTF.

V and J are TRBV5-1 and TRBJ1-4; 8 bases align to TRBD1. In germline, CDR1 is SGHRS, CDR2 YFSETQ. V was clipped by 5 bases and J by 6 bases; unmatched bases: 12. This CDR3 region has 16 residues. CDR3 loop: CASRSGQVSSYEKLFF. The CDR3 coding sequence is TGCGCCAGCAGATCGGGACAGGTTTCATCTTATGAAAAACTGTTTTTT.

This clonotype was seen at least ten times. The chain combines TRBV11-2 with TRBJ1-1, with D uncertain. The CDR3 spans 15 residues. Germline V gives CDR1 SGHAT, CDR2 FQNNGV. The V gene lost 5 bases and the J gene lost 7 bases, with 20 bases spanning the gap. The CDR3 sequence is CASSTSERSRNEAFF. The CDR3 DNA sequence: TGTGCCAGCAGCACTTCGGAAAGGTCAAGGAATGAAGCTTTCTTT.

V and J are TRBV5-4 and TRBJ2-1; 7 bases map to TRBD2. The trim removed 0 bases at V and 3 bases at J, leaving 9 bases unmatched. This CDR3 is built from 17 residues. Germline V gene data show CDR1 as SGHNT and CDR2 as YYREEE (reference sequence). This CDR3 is CASSLVGLGGGYNEQFF. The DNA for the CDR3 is TGTGCCAGCAGCTTGGTTGGCCTGGGGGGGGGCTACAATGAGCAGTTCTTC.

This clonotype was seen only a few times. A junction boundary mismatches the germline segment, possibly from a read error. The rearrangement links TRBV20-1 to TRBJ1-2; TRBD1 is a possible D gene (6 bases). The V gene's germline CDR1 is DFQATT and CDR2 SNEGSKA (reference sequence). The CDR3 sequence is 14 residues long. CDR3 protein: CSARDRTANYGCTF. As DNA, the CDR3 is TGCAGTGCTAGAGATCGGACAGCTAACTATGGCTGCACCTTC.

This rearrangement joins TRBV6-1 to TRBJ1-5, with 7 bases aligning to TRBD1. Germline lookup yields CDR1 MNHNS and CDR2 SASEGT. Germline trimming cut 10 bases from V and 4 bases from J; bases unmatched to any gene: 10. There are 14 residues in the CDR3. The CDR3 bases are TGTGCCACACGACAGGGTAACTGGAATCAGCCCCAGCATTTT. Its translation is CATRQGNWNQPQHF.

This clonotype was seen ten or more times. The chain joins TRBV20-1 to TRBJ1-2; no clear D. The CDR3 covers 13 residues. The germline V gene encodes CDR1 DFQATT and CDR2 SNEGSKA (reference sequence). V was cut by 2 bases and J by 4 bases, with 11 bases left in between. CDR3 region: CSARRGQSYGYTF. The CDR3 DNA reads TGCAGTGCTAGACGAGGGCAGTCCTATGGCTACACCTTC.

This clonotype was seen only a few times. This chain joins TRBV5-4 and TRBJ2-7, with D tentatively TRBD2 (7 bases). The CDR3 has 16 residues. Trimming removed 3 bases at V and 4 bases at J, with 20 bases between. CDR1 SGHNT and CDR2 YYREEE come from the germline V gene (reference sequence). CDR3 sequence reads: CASSSTRGGAVYEQYF. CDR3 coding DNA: TGTGCCAGCAGCTCTACTCGTGGGGGGGCGGTGTACGAGCAGTACTTC.

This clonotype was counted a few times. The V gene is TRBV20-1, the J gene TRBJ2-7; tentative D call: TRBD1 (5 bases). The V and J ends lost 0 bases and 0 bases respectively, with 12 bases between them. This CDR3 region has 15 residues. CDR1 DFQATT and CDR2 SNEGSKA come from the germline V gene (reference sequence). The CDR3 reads CSAREVVGPSYEQYF. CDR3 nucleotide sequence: TGCAGTGCTAGAGAAGTAGTGGGGCCCTCCTACGAGCAGTACTTC.

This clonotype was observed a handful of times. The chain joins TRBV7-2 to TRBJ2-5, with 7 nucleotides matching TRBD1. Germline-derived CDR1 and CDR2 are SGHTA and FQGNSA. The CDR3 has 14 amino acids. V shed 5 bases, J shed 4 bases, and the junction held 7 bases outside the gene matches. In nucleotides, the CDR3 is TGTGCCAGCAGCATAATACAGGGGCGAGAGACCCAGTACTTC. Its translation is CASSIIQGRETQYF.